The clone carrying this T cell receptor (beta chain) was found once. Its matching antigen is unknown. The data were taken from a study of post-analysis software for immune sequencing data. The wider study: The disease courses spanned relapsing-remitting, secondary progressive and progressive-relapsing forms of multiple sclerosis.

Tagging with unique molecular identifiers was a feature of the TCR beta cDNA libraries. It was from about 0.98 to 11 million T cells that about 500,000 cDNA molecules came. Using its own MiXCR run on the PCR reads, TCRdb lists one record per CDR3 protein. This sample has around 770,000 distinct CDR3 sequences, with just over 45% found just once. Findings and limits, study-wide: Samples from one preparation batch, clustered by F measure, grouped strongly together. The normalized Chao1 diversity of multiple sclerosis patients was significantly lower than that of controls. Five or six TRBV segments, TRBV5-6, TRBV5-1 and TRBV20-1 among them, were found more frequent in patients than controls.

Trimming removed 8 bases from V and 1 base from J, with 32 bases in between. The CDR3 has 20 amino acids. Germline V gives CDR1 ENHRY, CDR2 SYGVKD. The chain carries TRBV10-3 and TRBJ2-5; weak D call: TRBD2 (6 bases). Material for sequencing was blood. The clonotype originates from a girl aged 10 to 17 with multiple sclerosis. Written as DNA, the CDR3 is TGTGCCATCGGTCACCCGGAGTCCGGCATGGCGGGATCCCTCCAAGAGACCCAGTACTTC. Its protein product is CAIGHPESGMAGSLQETQYF.